The rows below give T cell receptor beta chains drawn from one sample of a study of cytomegalovirus exposure and HLA in healthy donors. Here immunoSEQ multiplex PCR was the method, and the copy in TCRdb shows in-frame clones only, minus some. The profile covers tens of thousands of clones, with roughly two thirds appearing a single time and about 14% taken by the ten largest. The sequencing input was PBMCs. These receptors all come from a woman between 45 and 60 years old in good health and CMV-seropositive. Each CDR3 is given with its conserved first and last residue. Fields, in order: clone size, D gene, V gene, J gene, CDR3 DNA, CDR3 protein. The D gene is left open where the match is weak. Clone size is shown for a subset of rows, as once, few, many or a class of expanded clone.

size: once
D: TRBD1
V: TRBV15
J: TRBJ2-2
DNA: TGTGCCACCAGCAGGGACAGGGGAAGTTGGGTCACCGGGGAGCTGTTTTTT
CDR3: CATSRDRGSWVTGELFF

size: .
D: .
V: TRBV5-1
J: TRBJ2-2
DNA: TGCGCCAGCAGCTTTGTGGCAGGGAAGGACGGGGAGCTGTTTTTT
CDR3: CASSFVAGKDGELFF

size: .
D: TRBD2
V: TRBV7-9
J: TRBJ2-2
DNA: TGTTCCAGCAGCCCATGGCCTAGCGGCACCGGGGAGCTGTTTTTT
CDR3: CSSSPWPSGTGELFF

size: .
D: .
V: TRBV27
J: TRBJ2-3
DNA: TGTGCCAGCAGTTTCAGGGGTGACTCGTTTCTACGCACAGATACGCAGTATTTT
CDR3: CASSFRGDSFLRTDTQYF

size: .
D: TRBD1
V: TRBV7-9
J: TRBJ1-1
DNA: TGTGCCAGCAGCTACCTCGACAGGGGTATTCCGGGGGCTTTCTTT
CDR3: CASSYLDRGIPGAFF

size: .
D: TRBD1
V: TRBV29-1
J: TRBJ2-1
DNA: TGCAGCGTTGAAGTAAGGGGACAGAAGGCTGAGCAGTTCTTC
CDR3: CSVEVRGQKAEQFF

size: .
D: .
V: TRBV27
J: TRBJ1-3
DNA: TGTGCCAGCAAGTACAGCCAGAGCTCTGGAAACACCATATATTTT
CDR3: CASKYSQSSGNTIYF

size: .
D: TRBD1
V: TRBV7-9
J: TRBJ2-7
DNA: TGTGCCAGCCGACAGGGCTATTCCCTTGAGGAGCAGTACTTC
CDR3: CASRQGYSLEEQYF

size: few
D: TRBD2
V: TRBV5-1
J: TRBJ2-5
DNA: TGCGCCAGCAGCTTGTCCAGCGGGAGGAAGACCCAGTACTTC
CDR3: CASSLSSGRKTQYF

size: .
D: .
V: TRBV28
J: TRBJ1-2
DNA: TGTGCCAGCAGTCGGGTTCTGGATGGCTACACCTTC
CDR3: CASSRVLDGYTF

size: .
D: TRBD2
V: TRBV19
J: TRBJ2-1
DNA: TGTGCCAGTAGTATAATAGCGGGAGCAACCTACAATGAGCAGTTCTTC
CDR3: CASSIIAGATYNEQFF

size: .
D: TRBD1
V: TRBV7-9
J: TRBJ2-7
DNA: TGTGCCAGCAGCATGTTACAGGGGGCGAACATCTACGAGCAGTACTTC
CDR3: CASSMLQGANIYEQYF

size: .
D: TRBD2
V: TRBV9
J: TRBJ2-3
DNA: TGTGCCAGCAGCTCTTCCCTTAGCGGGAACACAGATACGCAGTATTTT
CDR3: CASSSSLSGNTDTQYF

size: .
D: TRBD1
V: TRBV28
J: TRBJ1-1
DNA: TGTGCCAGCACCCAGGGACAGGGTTGGTCTGAAGCTTTCTTT
CDR3: CASTQGQGWSEAFF

size: .
D: .
V: TRBV19
J: TRBJ1-5
DNA: TGTGCCAGTAGTATCAGTCGGGGGGCGTTCAATCAGCCCCAGCATTTT
CDR3: CASSISRGAFNQPQHF